The 14 T cell receptor beta chains in this list originate from one sample, sequenced in a study of T cells in women clearing cervical HPV infection (dated by TCRdb to between 2018 and 2020). Library preparation used the immunoSEQ multiplex PCR assay. The source is immuneACCESS, and TCRdb retained only in-frame sequences with V and J called. Part of the clones is not carried over; for the studies checked, unresolved V genes explain less than half of this, and the remainder is unexplained. The sample table includes about 19,000 clones. Together, the top ten hold roughly 3.2% of the sample. The specimen was blood buffy coat. Receptors were obtained from a woman aged 18-70 years with a cervical HPV16 infection that either progressed to CIN3+ or cleared (not recorded which).

Of note for this clone: The sequence runs out 3 residues before the end of the CDR3; the remainder is reconstructed from the germline J gene. The V and J genes are TRBV7-3 and TRBJ2-1; weak D call: TRBD2 (7 bases). CDR1 and CDR2 (germline): SGHTA, FQGTGA. Between the trimmed V and J ends, which lost 3 bases and 6 bases, there was a span of 12 bases. The CDR3 is 14 amino acids. CDR3 loop: CASSFGGGLNEQFF. The CDR3 bases that were read are TGTGCCAGCAGCTTTGGCGGGGGCCTCAATGAG. Supplemented by reference TRBV7-3 and TRBJ2-1, the full variable domain reads GAGVSQTPSNKVTEKGKYVELRCDPISGHTALYWYRQSLGQGPEFLIYFQGTGAADDSGLPNDRFFAVRPEGSVSTLKIQRTERGDSAVYLCASSFGGGLNEQFFGPGTRLTVL.

Turning to this clone: Sequencing ends 3 residues short of the CDR3 end; the germline J gene provides the rest. The chain carries TRBV7-9 and TRBJ1-1; 7 positions match TRBD1. CDR3 length: 15 residues. V lost 0 bases and J lost 5; bases outside the gene matches: 6. CDR1 SEHNR and CDR2 FQNEAQ come from the germline V gene (reference sequence). CDR3 bases read: TGTGCCAGCAGCTTAGCGGGCAGGGGGGTAACTGAA. Protein sequence: CASSLAGRGVTE. The whole CDR3 protein reads CASSLAGRGVTEAFF.

Points on this clone: The read halts 3 residues ahead of the CDR3 end, with the missing end drawn from the germline J gene. The chain links TRBV19 to TRBJ2-1; maybe TRBD1 (6 bases). CDR1 is LNHDA and CDR2 is SQIVND in the germline V gene (reference sequence). This CDR3 comprises 14 residues. V was clipped by 3 bases and J by 4 bases, with 10 bases between them. CDR3 sequence: CASSMGARYNEQFF. The sequenced CDR3 bases are TGTGCCAGTAGTATGGGGGCGAGGTACAATGAG.

As to this clone: Read sequence stops 3 residues before the CDR3 end, and the germline J gene provides the missing end. The chain links TRBV20-1 to TRBJ1-2; weak D call: TRBD1 (5 bases). Trimming pared 3 bases from V and 4 bases from J, leaving 9 bases between. Germline lookup yields CDR1 DFQATT and CDR2 SNEGSKA (reference sequence). The CDR3 is 12 residues long. Incomplete CDR3 DNA: TGCAGTGCTAGTTCAGGGAGCTATGGC. Protein sequence: CSASSGSYG. The full CDR3 sequence reads CSASSGSYGYTF.

Regarding this clone: The read ends 3 residues early relative to the CDR3; the germline J gene fills the gap. The rearrangement links TRBV20-1 to TRBJ2-7; 10 bases are shared with TRBD2. V lost 5 bases, J lost 3 bases, and 10 bases stayed unmatched. CDR3 length: 15 amino acids. Germline-derived CDR1 and CDR2 are DFQATT and SNEGSKA (reference sequence). CDR3 in amino acids: CSAPSSGGLNYEQYF. The DNA read from the CDR3 is TGCAGTGCTCCCTCTAGCGGGGGTTTAAACTACGAG.

Details on this clone: A junction end diverges from the germline sequence, so it may reflect a read error. The read terminates 3 residues before the CDR3 end, so the remaining end is supplied by the germline J gene. This sequence joins TRBV4-2 and TRBJ2-7; TRBD2 matches 9 bases. In germline, CDR1 is LGHNA, CDR2 YNFKEQ. There are 16 residues in the CDR3. CDR3 DNA, as far as it was read: TGCGCCAGCAGCCAAAACCTGGCTAGCGGGGCCTACGAG. It encodes CASSQNLASGAYE. The whole CDR3 protein reads CASSQNLASGAYEQYF.

To note about this clone: Coverage ceases 3 residues before the CDR3 finishes, and the germline J gene fills in the end. This chain joins TRBV20-1 and TRBJ2-7, with D possibly matching TRBD2 (6 bases). The CDR3 runs 15 residues. V was clipped by 3 bases and J by 4 bases, with 19 bases between them. The germline V gene encodes CDR1 DFQATT and CDR2 SNEGSKA (reference sequence). Partial CDR3 DNA: TGCAGTGCTAGTGGGAGTTTAGCGGCCTTATACGAG. The encoded protein is CSASGSLAALYE. The full CDR3 is CSASGSLAALYEQYF.

As regards this clone: The CDR3 end lies 3 residues beyond the end of the read and is filled in from the germline J gene. V gene TRBV10-3 combines with J gene TRBJ2-1; 16 bases map to TRBD2. The V gene's germline CDR1 is ENHRY and CDR2 SYGVKD. The CDR3 length is 21 residues. With 6 bases clipped from V and 2 bases from J, the junction kept 16 bases outside the gene matches. CDR3 bases read: TGTGCCATCAGCGGTCCCGGGACTAGCGGGGGGGCGGGTATCACCTACAATGAG. Translated: CAISGPGTSGGAGITYNE. The whole CDR3 sequence reads CAISGPGTSGGAGITYNEQFF.

About this clone: The observed sequence ends 3 residues before the CDR3 terminus, with the missing tail filled in from the germline J gene. The V call is TRBV27, the J call TRBJ1-1; 9 bases are a match to TRBD1. Per the germline V gene, CDR1 is MNHEY and CDR2 is SMNVEV (reference sequence). The CDR3 totals 17 residues. V lost 3 bases, J lost 5 bases, and 13 bases stayed unmatched. The chain's CDR3 is CASSFYSTGGGLTEAFF. CDR3 DNA, as far as it was read: TGTGCCAGCAGTTTTTACTCCACAGGGGGCGGCTTGACTGAA.

Its frequency marks this clone as medium-sized. The read finishes 3 residues shy of the CDR3 end, and the germline J gene is used to complete it. The genes are TRBV18 and TRBJ2-5; the match to TRBD2 covers 11 bases. CDR3 size: 15 residues. V lost 4 bases and J lost 3; bases outside the gene matches: 4. CDR1 and CDR2 from the germline V gene are KGHSH and LQKENI. CDR3 DNA (partial): TGTGCCAGCTCACGTTCTAGCGGGGGGAAAGAGACC. This sequence encodes CASSRSSGGKET. The entire CDR3 protein is CASSRSSGGKETQYF.

Note on this clone: The read ends 3 residues shy of where the CDR3 ends; the end is completed using the germline J gene. The V gene is TRBV7-2, the J gene TRBJ2-7, with 11 bases that match TRBD2. The V gene end was trimmed by 4 bases and the J gene end by 4 bases; junction bases not matched to a gene: 3. This CDR3 has 14 amino acids. CDR1 is SGHTA and CDR2 is FQGNSA in the germline V gene. The CDR3 DNA, read in part, is TGTGCCAGCAGCTACACTAGCGGGGGTTACGAG. It specifies CASSYTSGGYE. In full, the CDR3 is CASSYTSGGYEQYF.

About this clone itself: The read falls 3 residues short of the CDR3 end, and the missing part is taken from the germline J gene. V is TRBV7-9 and J is TRBJ1-1; D is perhaps TRBD1 (6 bases). The CDR3 spans 15 residues. Germline CDR1 is SEHNR and CDR2 is FQNEAQ (reference sequence). The germline V and J ends were trimmed by 4 bases and 7 bases, with 19 bases remaining between them. CDR3 protein: CASSSRGIQGNEAFF. The CDR3 bases that were read are TGTGCCAGCAGCTCAAGGGGAATACAGGGAAATGAA.

With respect to this clone: The read ends 3 residues early relative to the CDR3; the germline J gene fills the gap. The V call is TRBV5-1, the J call TRBJ2-1, with 7 bases that match TRBD2. The CDR3 totals 14 residues. V shed 0 bases, J shed 6 bases, and the junction held 3 bases outside the gene matches. Germline V CDR1 and CDR2: SGHRS, YFSETQ. Incomplete CDR3 DNA: TGCGCCAGCAGCTTGGCGACTAGCAGCAATGAG. Translating gives CASSLATSSNE. From start to end, the CDR3 is CASSLATSSNEQFF.

About this clone: Read sequence stops 3 residues before the CDR3 end, and the germline J gene provides the missing end. The V and J genes are TRBV6-1 and TRBJ2-5; D possibly matches TRBD1 or TRBD2 (5 bases each). The CDR3 has 15 residues. The germline CDR1 and CDR2 sequences are MNHNS and SASEGT. V lost 4 bases to trimming and J lost 5 bases, with 17 bases between them. This CDR3 is CASSVRRGADETQYF. The part of the CDR3 DNA that was read is TGTGCCAGCAGTGTCCGTCGAGGGGCGGACGAGACC.